This T cell receptor (beta chain) was retrieved from a study of blood T cell repertoires in COVID-19. Study-level background: From the United States, Italy and Spain came samples of acute and convalescent COVID-19.

Trimming cost V 6 bases and J 3 bases; bases outside gene matches: 16. Germline V gene lookup returns CDR1 MNHEY and CDR2 SMNVEV (reference sequence). CDR3 length: 18 amino acids. Authors' data handling: Estimates of nucleated cell counts were drawn from the amplification of reference gene primers. The table came from immunoSEQ multiplex PCR; TCRdb's copy has only in-frame clones and leaves some out. V, J and clone size are those of that table, while D and trimming were read from the DNA. The table has 190,000 or so clones, 65% to 85% seen once; the top ten hold less than 3.5%. The chain links TRBV27 to TRBJ2-3, with 9 positions matching TRBD1. Sequencing was done on a sample of peripheral blood. The receptor was derived from a man aged 45-65 years with active or convalescent COVID-19. CDR3 nucleotides: TGTGCCAGCAGACGCAAGCAAACAGGGGGCGTGTTGACAGATACGCAGTATTTT. Protein: CASRRKQTGGVLTDTQYF.